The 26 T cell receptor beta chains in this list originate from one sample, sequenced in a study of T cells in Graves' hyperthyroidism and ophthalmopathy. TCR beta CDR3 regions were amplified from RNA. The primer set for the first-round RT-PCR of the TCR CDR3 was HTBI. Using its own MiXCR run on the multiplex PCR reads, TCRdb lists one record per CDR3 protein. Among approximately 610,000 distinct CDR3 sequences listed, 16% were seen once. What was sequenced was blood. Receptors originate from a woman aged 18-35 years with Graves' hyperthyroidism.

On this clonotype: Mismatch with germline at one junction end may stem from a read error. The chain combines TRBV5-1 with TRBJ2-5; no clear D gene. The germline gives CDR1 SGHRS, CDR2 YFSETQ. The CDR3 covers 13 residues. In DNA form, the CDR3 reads TGCGCCAACAGCTTGTACGGGCAAGAGACCCAGTACTTC. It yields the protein CANSLYGQETQYF.

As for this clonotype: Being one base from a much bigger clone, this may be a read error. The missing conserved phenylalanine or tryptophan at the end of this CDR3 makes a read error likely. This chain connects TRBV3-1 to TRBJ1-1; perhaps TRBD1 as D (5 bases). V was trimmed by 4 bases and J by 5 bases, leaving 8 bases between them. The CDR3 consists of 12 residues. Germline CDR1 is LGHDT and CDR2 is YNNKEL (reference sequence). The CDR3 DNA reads TGTGCCAGCAGCCGCGGGGGTACTGAAGCTTTCCTT. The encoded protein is CASSRGGTEAFL.

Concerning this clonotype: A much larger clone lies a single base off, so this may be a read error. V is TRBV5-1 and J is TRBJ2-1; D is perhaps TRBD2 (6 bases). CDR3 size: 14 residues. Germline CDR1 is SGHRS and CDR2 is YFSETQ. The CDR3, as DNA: TGCGCCAGCAGCTTGGGTAGCGGCCGTTTTGAGCACTTCTTC. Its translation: CASSLGSGRFEHFF.

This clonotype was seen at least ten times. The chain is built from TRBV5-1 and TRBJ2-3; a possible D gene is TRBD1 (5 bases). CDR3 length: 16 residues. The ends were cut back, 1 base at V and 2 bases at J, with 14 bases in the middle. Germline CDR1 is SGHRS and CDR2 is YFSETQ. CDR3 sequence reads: CASSLSLGRVTDTQYF. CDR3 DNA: TGCGCCAGCAGCTTGTCTCTGGGGCGCGTCACAGATACGCAGTATTTT.

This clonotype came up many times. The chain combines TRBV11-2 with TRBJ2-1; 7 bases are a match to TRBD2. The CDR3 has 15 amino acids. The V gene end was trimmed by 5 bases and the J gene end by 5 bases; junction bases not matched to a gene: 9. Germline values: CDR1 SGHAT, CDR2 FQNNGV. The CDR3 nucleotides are TGTGCCAGCAGCGTCCCACTAGCGTACCACAATGAGCAGTTCTTC. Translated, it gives CASSVPLAYHNEQFF.

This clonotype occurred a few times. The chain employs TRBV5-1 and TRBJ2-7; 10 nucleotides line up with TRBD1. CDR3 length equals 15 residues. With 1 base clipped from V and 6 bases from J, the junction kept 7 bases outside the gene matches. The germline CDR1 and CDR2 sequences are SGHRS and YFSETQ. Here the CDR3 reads CASSLFGQGVPEQYF. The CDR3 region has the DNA TGCGCCAGCAGCTTGTTTGGACAGGGGGTTCCCGAGCAGTACTTC.

CDR3: CASSQTSLAAYEQYF. The CDR3 bases are TGTGCCAGCAGCCAAACGTCACTAGCGGCCTACGAGCAGTACTTC. V and J are TRBV3-1 and TRBJ2-7, with 8 nucleotides matching TRBD2. Germline CDR1 reads LGHDT; CDR2 reads YNNKEL (reference sequence). The V and J ends lost 2 bases and 2 bases, in that order; junction bases with no gene match: 5. The CDR3 runs 15 residues.

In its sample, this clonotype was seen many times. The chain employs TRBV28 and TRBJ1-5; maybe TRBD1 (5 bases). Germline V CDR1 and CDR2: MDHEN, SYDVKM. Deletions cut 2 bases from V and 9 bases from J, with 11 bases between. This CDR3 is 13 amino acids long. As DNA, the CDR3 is TGTGCCAGCAGTTTACCTCAGGGTTCGCCCCAGCATTTT. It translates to CASSLPQGSPQHF. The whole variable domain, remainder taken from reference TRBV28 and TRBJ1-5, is DVKVTQSSRYLVKRTGEKVFLECVQDMDHENMFWYRQDPGLGLRLIYFSYDVKMKEKGDIPEGYSVSREKKERFSLILESASTNQTSMYLCASSLPQGSPQHFGDGTRLSIL.

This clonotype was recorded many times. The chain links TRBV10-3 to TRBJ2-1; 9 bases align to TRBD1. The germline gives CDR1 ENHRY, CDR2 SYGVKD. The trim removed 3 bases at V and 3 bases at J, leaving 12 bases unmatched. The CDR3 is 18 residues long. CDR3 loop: CAISDPDRGGLDYNEQFF. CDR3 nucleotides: TGTGCCATCAGTGACCCGGACAGGGGAGGATTAGACTACAATGAGCAGTTCTTC.

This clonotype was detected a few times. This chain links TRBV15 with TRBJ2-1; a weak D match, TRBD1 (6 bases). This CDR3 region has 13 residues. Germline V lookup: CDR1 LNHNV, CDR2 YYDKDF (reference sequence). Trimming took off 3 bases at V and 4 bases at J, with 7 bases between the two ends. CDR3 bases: TGTGCCACCAGCAGGCAGGGGTACAATGAGCAGTTCTTC. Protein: CATSRQGYNEQFF.

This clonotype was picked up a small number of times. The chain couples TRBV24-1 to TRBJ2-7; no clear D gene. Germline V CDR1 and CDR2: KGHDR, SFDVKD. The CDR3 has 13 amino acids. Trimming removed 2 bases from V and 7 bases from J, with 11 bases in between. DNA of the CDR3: TGTGCCACCAGTGATTCCGATATGGGGGAGCAGTACTTC. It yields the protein CATSDSDMGEQYF.

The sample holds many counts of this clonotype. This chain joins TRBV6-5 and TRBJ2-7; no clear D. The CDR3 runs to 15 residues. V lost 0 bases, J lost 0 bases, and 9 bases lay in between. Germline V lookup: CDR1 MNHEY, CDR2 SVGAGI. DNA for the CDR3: TGTGCCAGCAGTTACTCGGCGGAGAGCTCCTACGAGCAGTACTTC. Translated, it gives CASSYSAESSYEQYF.

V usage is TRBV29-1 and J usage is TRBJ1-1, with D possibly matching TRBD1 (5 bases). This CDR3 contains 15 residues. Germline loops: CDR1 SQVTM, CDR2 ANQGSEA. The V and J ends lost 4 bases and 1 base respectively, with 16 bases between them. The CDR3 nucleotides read TGCAGCGTTGGACCCCGAATGACAGAGAACACTGAAGCTTTCTTT. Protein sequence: CSVGPRMTENTEAFF.

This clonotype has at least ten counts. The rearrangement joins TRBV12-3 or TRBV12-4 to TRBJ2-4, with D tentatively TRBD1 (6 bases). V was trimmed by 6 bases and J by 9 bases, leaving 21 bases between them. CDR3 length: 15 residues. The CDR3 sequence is CASRGDKDPGGIQYF. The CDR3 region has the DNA TGTGCCAGCAGGGGGGACAAAGACCCTGGGGGCATTCAGTACTTC.

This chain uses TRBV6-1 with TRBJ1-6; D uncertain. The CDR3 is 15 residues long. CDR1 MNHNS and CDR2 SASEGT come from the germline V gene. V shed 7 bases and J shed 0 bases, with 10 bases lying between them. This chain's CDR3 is CASNSRSSYNSPLHF. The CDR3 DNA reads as TGTGCCAGCAACTCAAGGAGCTCCTATAATTCACCCCTCCACTTT.

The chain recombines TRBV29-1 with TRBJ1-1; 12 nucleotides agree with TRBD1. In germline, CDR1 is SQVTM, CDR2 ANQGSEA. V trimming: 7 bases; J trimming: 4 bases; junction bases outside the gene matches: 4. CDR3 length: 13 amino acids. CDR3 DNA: TGCAGCGGGGACAGGGGGCGAGGCACTGAAGCTTTCTTT. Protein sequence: CSGDRGRGTEAFF. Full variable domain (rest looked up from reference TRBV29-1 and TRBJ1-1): SAVISQKPSRDICQRGTSLTIQCQVDSQVTMMFWYRQQPGQSLTLIATANQGSEATYESGFVIDKFPISRPNLTFSTLTVSNMSPEDSSIYLCSGDRGRGTEAFFGQGTRLTVV.

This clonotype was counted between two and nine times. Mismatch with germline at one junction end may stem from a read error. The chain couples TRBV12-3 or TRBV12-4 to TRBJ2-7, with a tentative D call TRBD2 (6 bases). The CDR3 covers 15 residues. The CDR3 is CASSLHSGPGYEQHF. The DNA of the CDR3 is TGTGCCAGCAGTTTACATAGCGGACCAGGGTACGAGCAGCACTTC.

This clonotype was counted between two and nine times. The CDR3 nucleotides are TGCAGCGCCTCTTGGGACAGGGAGTGGGAGCAGTACTTC. It encodes CSASWDREWEQYF. V is TRBV29-1 and J is TRBJ2-7; 9 positions agree with TRBD1. Germline CDR1 reads SQVTM; CDR2 reads ANQGSEA. V was pared by 7 bases and J by 7 bases, with 11 bases of the junction left unmatched. CDR3 length: 13 residues.

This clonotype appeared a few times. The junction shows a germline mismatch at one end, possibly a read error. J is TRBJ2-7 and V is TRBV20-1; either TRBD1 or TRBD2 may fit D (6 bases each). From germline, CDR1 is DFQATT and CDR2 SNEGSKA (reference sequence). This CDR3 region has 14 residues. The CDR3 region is CSASSGAAIYERYF. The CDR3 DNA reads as TGCAGTGCTAGTTCGGGGGCAGCCATCTACGAGCGGTACTTC.

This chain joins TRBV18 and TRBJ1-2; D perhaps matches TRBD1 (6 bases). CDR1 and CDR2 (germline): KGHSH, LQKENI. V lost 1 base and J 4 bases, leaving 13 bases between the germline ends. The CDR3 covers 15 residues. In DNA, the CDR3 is TGTGCCAGCTCACCACTTGACAGGACATTCTATGGCTACACCTTC. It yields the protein CASSPLDRTFYGYTF.

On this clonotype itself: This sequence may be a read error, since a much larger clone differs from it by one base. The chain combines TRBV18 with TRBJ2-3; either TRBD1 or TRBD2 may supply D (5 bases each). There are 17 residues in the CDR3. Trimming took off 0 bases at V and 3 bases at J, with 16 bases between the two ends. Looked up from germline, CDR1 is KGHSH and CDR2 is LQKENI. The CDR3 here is CASSPPKLQGGTDTQYF. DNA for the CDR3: TGTGCCAGCTCACCACCGAAGCTTCAGGGCGGGACAGATACGCAGTATTTT.

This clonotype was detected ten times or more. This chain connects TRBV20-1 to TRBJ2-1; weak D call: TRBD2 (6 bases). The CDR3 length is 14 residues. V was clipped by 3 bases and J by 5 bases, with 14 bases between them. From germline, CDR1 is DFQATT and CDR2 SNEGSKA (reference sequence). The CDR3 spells CSASDGGDHNEQFF. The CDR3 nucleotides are TGCAGTGCTAGTGATGGCGGGGACCACAATGAGCAGTTCTTC.

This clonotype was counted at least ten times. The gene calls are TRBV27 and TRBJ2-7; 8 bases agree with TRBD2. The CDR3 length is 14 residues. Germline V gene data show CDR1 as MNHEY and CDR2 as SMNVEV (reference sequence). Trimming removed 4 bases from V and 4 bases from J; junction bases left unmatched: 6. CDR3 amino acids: CASSYLAGQYEQYF. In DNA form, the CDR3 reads TGTGCCAGCAGTTACCTAGCGGGCCAATACGAGCAGTACTTC.

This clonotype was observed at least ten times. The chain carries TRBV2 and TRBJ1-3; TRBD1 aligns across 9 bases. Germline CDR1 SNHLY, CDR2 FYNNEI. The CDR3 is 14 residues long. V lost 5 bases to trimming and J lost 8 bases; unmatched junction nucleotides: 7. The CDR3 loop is CASSRDRVDHTIYF. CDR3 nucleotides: TGTGCCAGCAGTCGGGACAGGGTGGATCACACCATATATTTT.

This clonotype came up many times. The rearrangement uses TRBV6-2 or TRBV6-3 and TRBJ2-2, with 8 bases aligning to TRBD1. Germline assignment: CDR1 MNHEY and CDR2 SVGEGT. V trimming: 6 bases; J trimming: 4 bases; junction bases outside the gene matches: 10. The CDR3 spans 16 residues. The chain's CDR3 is CASRPTGTGTTGELFF. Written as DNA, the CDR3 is TGTGCCAGCAGACCCACCGGGACAGGTACCACCGGGGAGCTGTTTTTT.

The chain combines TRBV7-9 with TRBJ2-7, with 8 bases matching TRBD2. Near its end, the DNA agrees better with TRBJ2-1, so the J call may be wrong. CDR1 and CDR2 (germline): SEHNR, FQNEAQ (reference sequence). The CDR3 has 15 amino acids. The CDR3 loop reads CASSSPSGSVYEQFF. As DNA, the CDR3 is TGTGCCAGCAGCTCCCCCAGCGGGAGTGTCTACGAGCAGTTCTTC.